This TCR beta chain emerged from a study of cytomegalovirus exposure and HLA in healthy donors. Whole-study findings and limits: Analysis performed later showed TCR beta chains linked to HLA being more clonally expanded than equally common others.

The study ran its PCR with 60 Vbeta and 13 Jbeta primers. In the source study's methods: Later reanalysis found approximately 80 million unique TCR beta chains, some 10 million of them shared. The method was immunoSEQ multiplex PCR; TCRdb's version includes in-frame clones alone and lacks a portion of them. For V, J and clone size, that table is used; D and trimming come from the DNA. The sample yields 110,000 to 150,000 clones, 55% to 80% seen once. About this clone: What it binds is unknown.

What was sequenced was PBMCs. The sequence was collected from a human donor in good health.

The CDR3 loop is CASSEVNGRAPHEQYF. The CDR3 DNA is TGTGCCAGCAGTGAAGTTAACGGGAGGGCCCCCCACGAGCAGTACTTC. The chain combines TRBV6-1 with TRBJ2-7, with 8 bases aligning to TRBD2. The CDR3 has 16 amino acids. Germline V gives CDR1 MNHNS, CDR2 SASEGT. Trimming removed 1 base from V and 5 bases from J; junction bases left unmatched: 10.